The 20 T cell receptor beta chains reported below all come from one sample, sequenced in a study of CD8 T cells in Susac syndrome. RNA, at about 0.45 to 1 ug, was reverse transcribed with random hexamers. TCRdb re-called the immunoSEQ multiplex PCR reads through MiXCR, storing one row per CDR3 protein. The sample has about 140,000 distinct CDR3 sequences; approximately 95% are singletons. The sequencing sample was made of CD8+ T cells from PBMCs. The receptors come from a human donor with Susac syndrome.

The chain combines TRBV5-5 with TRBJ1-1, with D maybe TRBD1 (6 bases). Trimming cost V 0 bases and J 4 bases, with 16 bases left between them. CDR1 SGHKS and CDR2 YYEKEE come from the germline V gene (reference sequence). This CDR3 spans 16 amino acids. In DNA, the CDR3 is TGTGCCAGCAGCTTGGGGGGAACAGGGATGGTCACTGAAGCTTTCTTT. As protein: CASSLGGTGMVTEAFF.

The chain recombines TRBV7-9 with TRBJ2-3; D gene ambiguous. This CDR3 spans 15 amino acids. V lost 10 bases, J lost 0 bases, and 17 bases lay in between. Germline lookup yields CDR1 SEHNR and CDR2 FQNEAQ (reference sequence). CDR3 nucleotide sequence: TGTGCCACCATCTTCCATCGATCTAGCACAGATACGCAGTATTTT. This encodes CATIFHRSSTDTQYF.

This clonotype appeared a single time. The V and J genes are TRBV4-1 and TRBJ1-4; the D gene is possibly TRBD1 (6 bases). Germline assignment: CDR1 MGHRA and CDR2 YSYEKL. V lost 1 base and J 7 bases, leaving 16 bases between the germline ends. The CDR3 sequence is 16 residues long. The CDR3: CASSQVDAGAGEKLFF. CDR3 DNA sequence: TGCGCCAGCAGCCAAGTTGACGCGGGGGCCGGTGAAAAACTGTTTTTT.

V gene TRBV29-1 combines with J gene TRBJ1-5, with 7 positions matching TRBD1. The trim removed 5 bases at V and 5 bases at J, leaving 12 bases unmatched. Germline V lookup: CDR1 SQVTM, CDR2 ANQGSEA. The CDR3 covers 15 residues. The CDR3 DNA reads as TGCAGCGTTACGGAAAAAGGGGGCGCAGATCAGCCCCAGCATTTT. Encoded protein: CSVTEKGGADQPQHF.

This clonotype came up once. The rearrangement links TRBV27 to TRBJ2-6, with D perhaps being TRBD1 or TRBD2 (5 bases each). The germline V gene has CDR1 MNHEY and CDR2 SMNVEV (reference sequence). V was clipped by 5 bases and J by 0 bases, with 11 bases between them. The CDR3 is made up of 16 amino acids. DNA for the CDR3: TGTGCCAGCAGTATCGAGGGGAGCTCTGGGGCCAACGTCCTGACTTTC. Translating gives CASSIEGSSGANVLTF.

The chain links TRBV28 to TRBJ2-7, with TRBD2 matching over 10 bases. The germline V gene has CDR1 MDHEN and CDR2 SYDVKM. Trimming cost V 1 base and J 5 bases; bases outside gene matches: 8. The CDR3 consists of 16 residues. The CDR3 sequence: CASSLFPAGGPDEQYF. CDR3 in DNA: TGTGCCAGCAGTTTATTCCCAGCGGGAGGGCCCGACGAGCAGTACTTC.

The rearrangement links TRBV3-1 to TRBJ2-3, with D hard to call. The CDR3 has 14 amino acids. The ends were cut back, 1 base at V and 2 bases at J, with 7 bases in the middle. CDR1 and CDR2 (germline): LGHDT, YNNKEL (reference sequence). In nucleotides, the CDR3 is TGTGCCAGCAGCCAAGCTTCTACCACAGATACGCAGTATTTT. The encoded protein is CASSQASTTDTQYF.

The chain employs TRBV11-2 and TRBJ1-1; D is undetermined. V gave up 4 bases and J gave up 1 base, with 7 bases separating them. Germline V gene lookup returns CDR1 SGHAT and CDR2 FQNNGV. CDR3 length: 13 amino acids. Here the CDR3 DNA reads TGTGCCAGCAGCTCCACGAGGAACACTGAAGCTTTCTTT. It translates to CASSSTRNTEAFF.

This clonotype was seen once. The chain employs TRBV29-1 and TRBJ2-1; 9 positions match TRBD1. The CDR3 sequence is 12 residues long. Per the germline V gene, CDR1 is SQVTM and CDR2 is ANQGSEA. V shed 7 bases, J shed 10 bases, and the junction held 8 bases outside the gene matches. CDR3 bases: TGCAGCGCCCAAACAGGGGGCGAGGAGCAGTTCTTC. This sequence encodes CSAQTGGEEQFF.

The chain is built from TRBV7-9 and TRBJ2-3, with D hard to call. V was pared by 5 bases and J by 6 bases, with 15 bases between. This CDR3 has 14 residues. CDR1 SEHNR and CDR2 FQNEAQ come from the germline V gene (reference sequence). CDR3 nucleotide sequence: TGTGCCAGCAGCGTCGCGTGGGGTGACGATACGCAGTATTTT. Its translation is CASSVAWGDDTQYF.

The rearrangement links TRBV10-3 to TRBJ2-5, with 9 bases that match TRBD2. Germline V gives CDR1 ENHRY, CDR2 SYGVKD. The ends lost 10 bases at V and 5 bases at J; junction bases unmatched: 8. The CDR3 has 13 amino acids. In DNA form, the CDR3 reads TGTGCCACCTTAGGGGGACTAGCTGAGACCCAGTACTTC. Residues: CATLGGLAETQYF.

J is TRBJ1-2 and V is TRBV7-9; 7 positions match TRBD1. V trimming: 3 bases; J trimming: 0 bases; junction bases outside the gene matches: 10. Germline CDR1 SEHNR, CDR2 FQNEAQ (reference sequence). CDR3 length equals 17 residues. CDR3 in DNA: TGTGCCAGCAGCTTCGGACTTCGGACAGGAGCTAACTATGGCTACACCTTC. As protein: CASSFGLRTGANYGYTF.

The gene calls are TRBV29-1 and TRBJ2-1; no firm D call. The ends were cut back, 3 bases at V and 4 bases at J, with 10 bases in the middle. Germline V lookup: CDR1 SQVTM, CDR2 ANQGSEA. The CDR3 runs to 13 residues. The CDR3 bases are TGCAGCGTTGATGACGGGCAATACAATGAGCAGTTCTTC. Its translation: CSVDDGQYNEQFF.

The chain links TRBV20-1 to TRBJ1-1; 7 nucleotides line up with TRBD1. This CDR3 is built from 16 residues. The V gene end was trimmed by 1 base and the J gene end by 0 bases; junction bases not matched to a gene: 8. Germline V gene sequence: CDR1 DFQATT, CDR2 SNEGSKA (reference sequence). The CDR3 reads CSARGPGGIMNTEAFF. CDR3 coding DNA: TGCAGTGCTAGAGGGCCAGGGGGAATCATGAACACTGAAGCTTTCTTT.

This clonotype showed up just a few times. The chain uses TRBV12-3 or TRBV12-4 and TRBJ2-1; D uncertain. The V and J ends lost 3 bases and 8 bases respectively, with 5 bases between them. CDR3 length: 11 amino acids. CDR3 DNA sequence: TGTGCCAGCAGTTTGGTCGATGAGCAGTTCTTC. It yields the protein CASSLVDEQFF.

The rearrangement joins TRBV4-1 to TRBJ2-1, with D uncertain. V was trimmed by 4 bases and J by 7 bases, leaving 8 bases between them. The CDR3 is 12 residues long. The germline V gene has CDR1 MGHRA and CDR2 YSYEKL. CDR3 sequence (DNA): TGCGCCAGCAGCCCTGCCCGGAATGAGCAGTTCTTC. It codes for CASSPARNEQFF.

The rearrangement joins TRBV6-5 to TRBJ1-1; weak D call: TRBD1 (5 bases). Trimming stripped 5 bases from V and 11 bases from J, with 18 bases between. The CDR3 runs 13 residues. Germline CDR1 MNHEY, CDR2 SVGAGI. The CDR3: CASSLGHRGRAFF. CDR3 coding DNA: TGTGCCAGCAGTCTAGGACACAGAGGGAGGGCTTTCTTT.

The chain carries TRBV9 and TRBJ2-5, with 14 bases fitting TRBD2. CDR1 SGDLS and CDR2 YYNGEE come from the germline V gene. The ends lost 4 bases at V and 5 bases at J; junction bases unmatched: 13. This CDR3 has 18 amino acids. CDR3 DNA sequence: TGTGCCAGCAGCTCCAGTGGGGGGACTAGCGGGAGCGGGGAGACCCAGTACTTC. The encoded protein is CASSSSGGTSGSGETQYF. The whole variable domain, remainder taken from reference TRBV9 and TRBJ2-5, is DSGVTQTPKHLITATGQRVTLRCSPRSGDLSVYWYQQSLDQGLQFLIQYYNGEERAKGNILERFSAQQFPDLHSELNLSSLELGDSALYFCASSSSGGTSGSGETQYFGPGTRLLVL.

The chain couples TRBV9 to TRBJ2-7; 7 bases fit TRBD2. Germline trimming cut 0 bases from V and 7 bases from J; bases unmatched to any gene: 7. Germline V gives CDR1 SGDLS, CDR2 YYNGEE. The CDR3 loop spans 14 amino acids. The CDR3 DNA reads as TGTGCCAGCAGCGTAGGTTCGGGACTAAGGGAGCAGTACTTC. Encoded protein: CASSVGSGLREQYF.

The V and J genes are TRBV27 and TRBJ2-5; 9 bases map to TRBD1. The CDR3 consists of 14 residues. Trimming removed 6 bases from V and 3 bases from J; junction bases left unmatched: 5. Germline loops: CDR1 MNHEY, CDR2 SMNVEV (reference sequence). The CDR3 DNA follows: TGTGCCAGCAGAGGGTGGACAGGGGAAGAGACCCAGTACTTC. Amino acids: CASRGWTGEETQYF.